This T cell receptor (beta chain) was identified in a study of CD8+ T cells in alopecia areata. On the study more broadly: After 6 to 18 months of tofacitinib, follow-up continued 6 months off drug.

TCR sequencing used cDNA made by reverse transcription of extracted RNA. Here immunoSEQ multiplex PCR was the method, and the copy in TCRdb shows in-frame clones only, minus some. The sample consists of more than 200,000 clones, 65% to 70% of them appearing once. The V gene end was trimmed by 8 bases and the J gene end by 1 base; junction bases not matched to a gene: 8. The CDR3 is 17 residues long. Germline V gene lookup returns CDR1 LGHNA and CDR2 YNFKEQ. Whole-study results and caveats: TCR sharing was clearer in mice than between patients, perhaps partly owing to patient HLA diversity. When scalp samples are sequenced, resident alphabeta T cells of normal skin are also captured.

Worth noting for this clone: Its specificity is unknown.

This material consisted of CD4+ T cells sorted from blood, taken at week 0. The chain carries TRBV4-2 and TRBJ2-6, with 10 bases fitting TRBD1. The clonotype comes from a human donor with alopecia areata. The CDR3 DNA reads as TGTGCCAGCCGACCGGGACAGGGGACGTCTGGGGCCAACGTCCTGACTTTC. It is translated as CASRPGQGTSGANVLTF.